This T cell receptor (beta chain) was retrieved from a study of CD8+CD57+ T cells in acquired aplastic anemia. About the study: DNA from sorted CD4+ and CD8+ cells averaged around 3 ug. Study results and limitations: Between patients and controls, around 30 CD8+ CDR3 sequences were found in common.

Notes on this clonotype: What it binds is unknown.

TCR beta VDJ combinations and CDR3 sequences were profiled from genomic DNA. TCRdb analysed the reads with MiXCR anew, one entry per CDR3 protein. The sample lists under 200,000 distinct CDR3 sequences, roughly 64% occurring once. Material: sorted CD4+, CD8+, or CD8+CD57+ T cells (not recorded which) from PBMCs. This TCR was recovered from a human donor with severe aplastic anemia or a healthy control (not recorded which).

The CDR3 sequence: CASSFRLGGTSGRQTQYF. CDR3 bases: TGTGCCAGCAGTTTTCGGCTGGGCGGGACTAGCGGGAGACAGACCCAGTACTTC. The chain has TRBV12-3 or TRBV12-4 and TRBJ2-5; 14 nucleotides match TRBD2. The CDR3 extends over 18 amino acids. Trimming removed 3 bases from V and 6 bases from J; junction bases left unmatched: 12.